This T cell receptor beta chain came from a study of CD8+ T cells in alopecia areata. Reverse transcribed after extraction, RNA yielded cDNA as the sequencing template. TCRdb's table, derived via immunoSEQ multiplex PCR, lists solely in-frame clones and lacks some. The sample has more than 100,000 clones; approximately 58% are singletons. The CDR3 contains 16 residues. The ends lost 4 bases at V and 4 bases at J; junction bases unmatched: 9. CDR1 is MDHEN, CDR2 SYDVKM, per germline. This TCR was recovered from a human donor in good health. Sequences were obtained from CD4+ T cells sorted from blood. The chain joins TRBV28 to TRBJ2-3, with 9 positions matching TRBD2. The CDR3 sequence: CASSSLVAGVADTQYF. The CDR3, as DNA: TGTGCCAGCAGTTCCCTGGTAGCGGGGGTCGCAGATACGCAGTATTTT.